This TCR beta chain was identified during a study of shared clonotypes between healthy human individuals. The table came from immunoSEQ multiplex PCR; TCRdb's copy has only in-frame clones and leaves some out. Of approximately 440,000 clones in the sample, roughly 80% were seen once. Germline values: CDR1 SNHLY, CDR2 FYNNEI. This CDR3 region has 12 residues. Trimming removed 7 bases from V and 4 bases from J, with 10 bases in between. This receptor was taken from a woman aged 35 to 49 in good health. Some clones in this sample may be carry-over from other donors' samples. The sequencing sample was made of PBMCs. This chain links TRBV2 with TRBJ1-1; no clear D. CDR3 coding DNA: TGTGCCAGCATTGTGGGTGGCACTGAAGCTTTCTTT. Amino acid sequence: CASIVGGTEAFF.